This passage covers 26 T cell receptor beta chains from one sample sequenced in a study of T cells in Graves' hyperthyroidism and ophthalmopathy. The investigators amplified TCR beta CDR3 regions from RNA transcripts. When the TCR CDR3 underwent first-round RT-PCR, the HTBI primer set was used. TCRdb passed the multiplex PCR reads through MiXCR, listing each CDR3 protein once. The table includes roughly 200,000 distinct CDR3 sequences, 17% detected once. The sample comprised blood. Source of these receptors: a woman aged 45 to 65 with Graves' hyperthyroidism.

The V call is TRBV20-1, the J call TRBJ2-7; 8 bases map to TRBD2. V shed 4 bases, J shed 0 bases, and the junction held 8 bases outside the gene matches. Germline values: CDR1 DFQATT, CDR2 SNEGSKA (reference sequence). There are 15 residues in the CDR3. CDR3 DNA sequence: TGCAGTGCTATCTTCTTGGGGACTAGCTCCTACGAGCAGTACTTC. It is translated as CSAIFLGTSSYEQYF.

This clonotype was picked up a small number of times. A clone one base away is much larger, so this may be a read error. The CDR3 region is CASSDLRAGTRNTEAFF. The CDR3 DNA sequence: TGTGCCAGCAGTGACCTCCGAGCCGGGACGAGGAACACTGAAGCTTTCTTT. This chain connects TRBV2 to TRBJ1-1, with D maybe TRBD1 (5 bases). This CDR3 contains 17 residues. Looked up from germline, CDR1 is SNHLY and CDR2 is FYNNEI. V lost 3 bases, J lost 1 base, and 18 bases lay in between.

This clonotype was counted only a few times. This chain connects TRBV5-1 to TRBJ2-1, with 10 bases fitting TRBD2. The CDR3 has 16 amino acids. J gave up 0 bases and V 5 bases, and 5 bases lay outside the gene matches. CDR1 is SGHRS, CDR2 YFSETQ, per germline. The CDR3 loop is CASSTSGTSSYNEQFF. The CDR3 nucleotides read TGCGCCAGCAGTACTAGCGGGACCAGCTCCTACAATGAGCAGTTCTTC.

This clonotype occurred a few times. The chain is built from TRBV12-3 or TRBV12-4 and TRBJ2-3; D perhaps matches TRBD2 (6 bases). Deletions cut 7 bases from V and 5 bases from J, with 16 bases between. The CDR3 loop spans 14 amino acids. The CDR3 nucleotides are TGTGCCAGCACCAATCGGGCCGGGGGAGATACGCAGTATTTT. It codes for CASTNRAGGDTQYF.

The chain links TRBV29-1 to TRBJ2-4, with D possibly TRBD2 on 5 matching bases. Trimming removed 3 bases at V and 0 bases at J, with 9 bases between. The CDR3 extends over 14 amino acids. Germline V gene lookup returns CDR1 SQVTM and CDR2 ANQGSEA. The CDR3 region is CSVEAAGAKNIQYF. The CDR3 DNA follows: TGCAGCGTTGAGGCCGCGGGAGCCAAAAACATTCAGTACTTC.

This clonotype appeared many times. CDR3: CASSLTPGLGEQYF. In DNA, the CDR3 is TGTGCCAGCAGTTTAACCCCGGGACTCGGAGAGCAGTACTTC. The V call is TRBV12-3 or TRBV12-4, the J call TRBJ2-7, with D maybe TRBD2 (6 bases). V gave up 2 bases and J gave up 7 bases, with 15 bases separating them. There are 14 residues in the CDR3.

The chain couples TRBV27 to TRBJ2-3, with D perhaps TRBD2 (5 bases). V was trimmed by 5 bases and J by 6 bases, leaving 15 bases between them. Germline CDR1 MNHEY, CDR2 SMNVEV (reference sequence). There are 14 residues in the CDR3. The CDR3 bases are TGTGCCAGCAGTACGAAACGACTATCCGATACGCAGTATTTT. This gives the protein CASSTKRLSDTQYF.

At least ten counts were recorded for this clonotype. V and J are TRBV20-1 and TRBJ1-1, with 7 bases lining up with TRBD1. J was trimmed by 3 bases and V by 0 bases; bases with no gene match: 13. The V gene's germline CDR1 is DFQATT and CDR2 SNEGSKA (reference sequence). The CDR3 length is 17 residues. The CDR3 DNA sequence: TGCAGTGCTAGAGATCCCCTCGCGACAGGGTCGGACACTGAAGCTTTCTTT. Encoded protein: CSARDPLATGSDTEAFF.

This clonotype was observed at least ten times. The chain has TRBV11-2 and TRBJ2-1; maybe TRBD1 (5 bases). CDR3 length: 14 amino acids. The germline V and J ends were trimmed by 3 bases and 1 base, with 7 bases remaining between them. Germline V CDR1 and CDR2: SGHAT, FQNNGV. CDR3 nucleotides: TGTGCCAGCAGCTTTCAGGGTTCCTACAATGAGCAGTTCTTC. Its protein product is CASSFQGSYNEQFF.

The chain uses TRBV9 and TRBJ1-3, with 7 positions matching TRBD1. V trimming: 4 bases; J trimming: 4 bases; junction bases outside the gene matches: 8. Germline V gene lookup returns CDR1 SGDLS and CDR2 YYNGEE. This CDR3 region has 15 residues. The CDR3 sequence is CASSMEGAAGNTIYF. The CDR3 nucleotides read TGTGCCAGCAGCATGGAGGGGGCCGCGGGAAACACCATATATTTT.

In this sample, this clonotype turned up a few times. The chain links TRBV25-1 to TRBJ2-3, with 14 bases fitting TRBD2. V lost 5 bases, J lost 4 bases, and 14 bases stayed unmatched. The CDR3 length is 19 residues. CDR1 MGHDK and CDR2 SYGVNS come from the germline V gene. The CDR3 DNA reads TGTGCCAGCAGTTCCAATGCGAGACTAGCGGGAGGGAGGGCAGATACGCAGTATTTT. Protein product: CASSSNARLAGGRADTQYF.

This clonotype was detected only a few times. The V and J genes are TRBV20-1 and TRBJ1-1; 8 bases fit TRBD1. Germline CDR1 reads DFQATT; CDR2 reads SNEGSKA (reference sequence). This CDR3 has 13 amino acids. V lost 5 bases to trimming and J lost 6 bases; unmatched junction nucleotides: 8. The CDR3 region has the DNA TGCAGTGCTCCTAGACAGGGGTTATCTGAAGCTTTCTTT. Protein: CSAPRQGLSEAFF.

This clonotype has a count of ten or more. This chain links TRBV6-1 with TRBJ1-6; TRBD1 matches 7 bases. The CDR3 runs to 15 residues. The germline V gene encodes CDR1 MNHNS and CDR2 SASEGT. The V and J ends lost 5 bases and 7 bases, in that order; junction bases with no gene match: 8. The chain's CDR3 is CASSPLGQSNSPLHF. The CDR3 DNA reads as TGTGCCAGCAGTCCCCTGGGACAGTCCAATTCACCCCTCCACTTT.

Only a few counts were recorded for this clonotype. This chain links TRBV9 with TRBJ2-3; D possibly corresponds to TRBD2 (7 bases). Between the trimmed V and J ends, which lost 4 bases and 0 bases, there was a span of 18 bases. The germline CDR1 and CDR2 sequences are SGDLS and YYNGEE. There are 17 residues in the CDR3. The CDR3 DNA follows: TGTGCCAGCAGCCCCATGTTAAGGGGGGGTAGCACAGATACGCAGTATTTT. This sequence encodes CASSPMLRGGSTDTQYF.

Only a few counts were recorded for this clonotype. The V gene is TRBV10-2, the J gene TRBJ2-1; D is uncertain. CDR1 and CDR2 from the germline V gene are WSHSY and SAAADI. This CDR3 has 11 residues. V was trimmed by 7 bases and J by 9 bases, leaving 10 bases between them. CDR3 residues: CASKEPGEQFF. The CDR3 region has the DNA TGCGCCAGCAAGGAACCGGGTGAGCAGTTCTTC.

The CDR3 DNA follows: TGCAGTGCTAGACAAGGGGGAGAAAAACTGTTTTTT. It is translated as CSARQGGEKLFF. This chain links TRBV20-1 with TRBJ1-4, with a tentative D call TRBD1 (6 bases). The CDR3 contains 12 residues. The germline V gene has CDR1 DFQATT and CDR2 SNEGSKA (reference sequence). Trimming left V 2 bases short and J 8 bases short, with 9 bases between.

This clonotype was seen many times. The CDR3 DNA reads as TGTGCCAGCAGTACAGGGGGCGAGAACTATGGCTACACCTTC. It yields the protein CASSTGGENYGYTF. The gene calls are TRBV28 and TRBJ1-2, with TRBD1 matching 9 bases. The CDR3 is 14 residues long. Germline CDR1 and CDR2: MDHEN and SYDVKM. Unmatched junction bases numbered 3, after V lost 5 bases and J lost 2 bases.

This clonotype was counted only a few times. CDR3 in amino acids: CASSSEVWGGGDTQYF. The CDR3 DNA is TGCGCCAGCAGCTCGGAGGTCTGGGGAGGTGGAGATACGCAGTATTTT. The gene calls are TRBV4-1 and TRBJ2-3; TRBD2 might be the D (6 bases). Germline V gives CDR1 MGHRA, CDR2 YSYEKL. CDR3 size: 16 residues. V lost 5 bases and J lost 5, with 20 bases in between.

The chain joins TRBV28 to TRBJ2-1; D gene ambiguous. This CDR3 has 14 amino acids. Germline V gene data show CDR1 as MDHEN and CDR2 as SYDVKM. The V and J ends lost 5 bases and 0 bases respectively, with 8 bases between them. As DNA, the CDR3 is TGTGCCAGCAGTCCTGAAAGCTCCTACAATGAGCAGTTCTTC. It yields the protein CASSPESSYNEQFF.

V usage is TRBV2 and J usage is TRBJ2-7, with 7 bases aligning to TRBD2. Losses at the gene ends were 7 bases for V and 0 bases for J; bases not matched to a gene: 3. In germline, CDR1 is SNHLY, CDR2 FYNNEI. CDR3 size: 13 residues. The CDR3 sequence: CASTSGSSYEQYF. CDR3 bases: TGTGCCAGCACTAGCGGAAGCTCCTACGAGCAGTACTTC.

This clonotype was recorded many times. The chain combines TRBV7-3 with TRBJ2-1; no definite D call. This CDR3 spans 12 amino acids. V lost 5 bases and J lost 6, with 8 bases in between. Per the germline V gene, CDR1 is SGHTA and CDR2 is FQGTGA. CDR3: CASSRPSNEQFF. For the CDR3, the DNA is TGTGCCAGCAGCCGCCCTAGCAATGAGCAGTTCTTC.

This clonotype was observed many times. The chain has TRBV6-1 and TRBJ1-3; 8 positions agree with TRBD1. The length of the CDR3 is 17 residues. Germline V gene sequence: CDR1 MNHNS, CDR2 SASEGT. J lost 1 base, V lost 7 bases, and 12 bases had no gene match. CDR3 amino acids: CASISQGQGSSGNTIYF. CDR3 coding DNA: TGTGCCAGCATTTCCCAAGGACAGGGTTCTTCTGGAAACACCATATATTTT.

This clonotype has only a few counts. The J gene is TRBJ2-1, the V gene TRBV18, with 13 positions matching TRBD2. Germline V gene sequence: CDR1 KGHSH, CDR2 LQKENI. This CDR3 has 18 amino acids. V lost 3 bases and J lost 0; bases outside the gene matches: 5. The CDR3 is CASSPKLAGGPSYNEQFF. CDR3 coding DNA: TGTGCCAGCTCACCGAAACTAGCGGGAGGGCCCTCCTACAATGAGCAGTTCTTC.

This clonotype was recorded many times. The V gene is TRBV30, the J gene TRBJ2-7; 11 positions match TRBD2. The CDR3 sequence is 15 residues long. CDR1 GTSNPN and CDR2 SVGIG come from the germline V gene (reference sequence). V lost 2 bases, J lost 2 bases, and 5 bases stayed unmatched. Here the CDR3 reads CAWSRLAGRPYEQYF. Written as DNA, the CDR3 is TGTGCCTGGAGTAGACTAGCGGGGCGTCCCTACGAGCAGTACTTC.

The sample holds many counts of this clonotype. The V gene is TRBV27, the J gene TRBJ1-1; D perhaps matches TRBD1 (6 bases). The V end was cut by 5 bases, the J end by 9 bases, with 13 bases between. The CDR3 extends over 12 amino acids. Germline V gene lookup returns CDR1 MNHEY and CDR2 SMNVEV (reference sequence). CDR3 protein: CASSAHGQKAFF. The CDR3 DNA reads TGTGCCAGCAGTGCCCACGGACAGAAAGCTTTCTTT.

This clonotype has a handful of counts. The J gene is TRBJ2-1, the V gene TRBV27; TRBD2 agrees at 14 bases. Trimming took 5 bases from V and 2 from J; bases not matched to a gene: 8. Germline lookup yields CDR1 MNHEY and CDR2 SMNVEV (reference sequence). The CDR3 is 18 amino acids. CDR3 residues: CASSIRTSGRSPYNEQFF. The CDR3 DNA reads TGTGCCAGCAGTATCAGGACTAGCGGGAGGAGTCCCTACAATGAGCAGTTCTTC.